A single sample gave rise to the 25 T cell receptor beta chains below, sequenced in a study of T cell changes during pregnancy in multiple sclerosis. Here immunoSEQ multiplex PCR was the method, and the copy in TCRdb shows in-frame clones only, minus some. The sample contains around 75,000 clones, 94% of which appear only once. Material: CD4+ T cells from peripheral blood mononuclear cells, obtained after pregnancy. Source of these receptors: a female donor with multiple sclerosis, enrolled in a pregnancy study.

Comment on this clone: At one end the junction does not follow the germline gene, possibly because of a read error. The V gene is TRBV4-1, the J gene TRBJ1-2; TRBD1 matches at 9 bases. Germline loops: CDR1 MGHRA, CDR2 YSYEKL. CDR3 length: 20 residues. The CDR3 DNA is TGCGCCAGCAGCCAAGATAATAGCGGGACAGGGAGAGGGTCTAACTATGGCCACACCTTC. Translated: CASSQDNSGTGRGSNYGHTF.

This clone was recorded a few times. The chain combines TRBV9 with TRBJ1-1; TRBD1 is a possible D gene (6 bases). Germline V lookup: CDR1 SGDLS, CDR2 YYNGEE. V was trimmed by 2 bases and J by 1 base, leaving 12 bases between them. The CDR3 totals 15 residues. In DNA, the CDR3 is TGTGCCAGCAGCGTCGGGGGAGGGGGGAACACTGAAGCTTTCTTT. It yields the protein CASSVGGGGNTEAFF.

The V call is TRBV6-5, the J call TRBJ1-1, with D tentatively TRBD1 (6 bases). The CDR3 runs to 13 residues. CDR1 is MNHEY and CDR2 is SVGAGI in the germline V gene. Deletions cut 7 bases from V and 4 bases from J, with 13 bases between. CDR3 protein: CASTQGRATEAFF. CDR3 DNA: TGTGCCAGCACCCAGGGGAGGGCCACTGAAGCTTTCTTT.

The V gene is TRBV2, the J gene TRBJ2-3; TRBD2 aligns across 10 bases. Unmatched junction bases numbered 8, after V lost 4 bases and J lost 7 bases. The V gene's germline CDR1 is SNHLY and CDR2 FYNNEI. CDR3 size: 15 residues. CDR3 sequence reads: CASSALAGVTNTQYF. The CDR3 DNA sequence: TGTGCCAGCAGTGCCCTAGCGGGAGTGACCAATACGCAGTATTTT.

The chain employs TRBV5-1 and TRBJ2-2, with 8 bases lining up with TRBD1. J lost 4 bases, V lost 6 bases, and 5 bases had no gene match. This CDR3 has 14 residues. Germline V lookup: CDR1 SGHRS, CDR2 YFSETQ. For the CDR3, the DNA is TGCGCCAGCACCGGGACAGGTCTCACCGGGGAGCTGTTTTTT. This codes for CASTGTGLTGELFF.

The chain employs TRBV11-3 and TRBJ2-3, with 9 bases that match TRBD2. Germline CDR1 reads SGHNT; CDR2 reads YENEEA. CDR3 size: 18 residues. The J segment lost 0 bases and the V segment lost 5 bases, leaving 12 bases of the junction unmatched. CDR3 in amino acids: CASSRGGTSTASTDTQYF. The DNA for the CDR3 is TGTGCCAGCAGCCGGGGTGGGACTAGCACCGCTAGCACAGATACGCAGTATTTT.

The chain employs TRBV18 and TRBJ2-1; possible D gene TRBD1, 5 bases. This CDR3 region has 20 residues. In germline, CDR1 is KGHSH, CDR2 LQKENI. With 4 bases removed from V and 0 bases from J, the gap between germline ends came to 25 bases. This chain's CDR3 is CASSLLDSRNPSSSYNEQFF. CDR3 nucleotide sequence: TGTGCCAGCTCACTCCTTGACAGCCGGAACCCTTCCAGCTCCTACAATGAGCAGTTCTTC.

Written as DNA, the CDR3 is TGTGCCTGGAGCGTAGGGGGAGAGACCCAGTACTTC. The encoded protein is CAWSVGGETQYF. The rearrangement links TRBV30 to TRBJ2-5; perhaps TRBD1 as D (6 bases). V lost 3 bases and J lost 4, with 9 bases in between. The CDR3 has 12 amino acids. The germline V gene has CDR1 GTSNPN and CDR2 SVGIG (reference sequence).

The chain recombines TRBV4-1 with TRBJ2-7, with 10 bases that match TRBD2. The V gene end was trimmed by 0 bases and the J gene end by 2 bases; junction bases not matched to a gene: 10. Germline assignment: CDR1 MGHRA and CDR2 YSYEKL. This CDR3 has 18 residues. CDR3 nucleotides: TGCGCCAGCAGCCAAGATAAGGAGCGGGAGGGCCTCACCTACGAGCAGTACTTC. As protein: CASSQDKEREGLTYEQYF.

The count of this clone is one. J is TRBJ1-1 and V is TRBV6-5; D not certain. The CDR3 totals 15 residues. V was clipped by 6 bases and J by 1 base, with 15 bases between them. Germline-derived CDR1 and CDR2 are MNHEY and SVGAGI. The CDR3 DNA reads as TGTGCCAGCAGCTTTCTCGGACTGACGAACACTGAAGCTTTCTTT. It is translated as CASSFLGLTNTEAFF.

J is TRBJ2-1 and V is TRBV5-4, with 9 positions matching TRBD2. Germline V gene sequence: CDR1 SGHNT, CDR2 YYREEE (reference sequence). The CDR3 spans 15 residues. With 0 bases clipped from V and 5 bases from J, the junction kept 3 bases outside the gene matches. For the CDR3, the DNA is TGTGCCAGCAGCTTGGATAGCGGGAGCAACAATGAGCAGTTCTTC. It encodes CASSLDSGSNNEQFF.

CDR3 DNA sequence: TGTGCCAGCAGTTATAGAACCGGGGAGCTGTTTTTT. Protein: CASSYRTGELFF. This sequence joins TRBV6-5 and TRBJ2-2, with D uncertain. This CDR3 is 12 amino acids long. The V end lost 3 bases, the J end lost 5 bases, and 4 bases lay between the germline ends. Looked up from germline, CDR1 is MNHEY and CDR2 is SVGAGI.

This chain links TRBV5-1 with TRBJ1-1, with a tentative D call TRBD1 (6 bases). V lost 5 bases, J lost 6 bases, and 11 bases lay in between. Germline V lookup: CDR1 SGHRS, CDR2 YFSETQ. The CDR3 contains 12 residues. In DNA form, the CDR3 reads TGCGCCAGCAGACAAACAGGGTCTGAAGCTTTCTTT. Encoded protein: CASRQTGSEAFF.

V usage is TRBV27 and J usage is TRBJ2-7; 7 positions match TRBD2. The germline gives CDR1 MNHEY, CDR2 SMNVEV (reference sequence). Trimming cost V 6 bases and J 6 bases; bases outside gene matches: 8. This CDR3 is 13 amino acids long. CDR3 sequence reads: CASSWTREREQYF. The CDR3 DNA reads TGTGCCAGCAGCTGGACTAGGGAGCGCGAGCAGTACTTC.

The rearrangement uses TRBV28 and TRBJ2-1; 10 bases match TRBD2. The CDR3 is 16 residues long. Germline CDR1 and CDR2: MDHEN and SYDVKM. The V gene end was trimmed by 4 bases and the J gene end by 10 bases; junction bases not matched to a gene: 13. The CDR3 loop reads CASSSYKAGGPGEQFF. The CDR3 nucleotides are TGTGCCAGCAGTTCCTATAAAGCGGGAGGGCCCGGGGAGCAGTTCTTC.

The chain joins TRBV5-4 to TRBJ2-7; 7 bases align to TRBD1. V was clipped by 3 bases and J by 6 bases; unmatched bases: 12. The CDR3 runs 15 residues. Germline CDR1 reads SGHNT; CDR2 reads YYREEE (reference sequence). Here the CDR3 reads CASSSAGTEAFEQYF. CDR3 bases: TGTGCCAGCAGCTCAGCCGGGACAGAGGCATTCGAGCAGTACTTC.

V and J are TRBV6-5 and TRBJ2-1, with 8 bases lining up with TRBD1. CDR1 and CDR2 from the germline V gene are MNHEY and SVGAGI. Trimming cost V 6 bases and J 7 bases; bases outside gene matches: 11. The length of the CDR3 is 15 residues. The CDR3 DNA reads TGTGCCAGCAGCTACGGCGGGACAGGATATAATGAGCAGTTCTTC. This encodes CASSYGGTGYNEQFF.

The V and J genes are TRBV5-1 and TRBJ2-7, with D tentatively TRBD2 (6 bases). Trimming took off 0 bases at V and 4 bases at J, with 17 bases between the two ends. Looked up from germline, CDR1 is SGHRS and CDR2 is YFSETQ. The CDR3 length is 16 residues. CDR3 amino acids: CASSLGRGGLQYEQYF. CDR3 sequence (DNA): TGCGCCAGCAGCTTGGGGAGGGGTGGGCTCCAGTACGAGCAGTACTTC.

The chain couples TRBV28 to TRBJ2-7, with D uncertain. There are 13 residues in the CDR3. Deletions cut 3 bases from V and 4 bases from J, with 10 bases between. Germline CDR1 reads MDHEN; CDR2 reads SYDVKM. CDR3 region: CASSFTERYEQYF. CDR3 nucleotide sequence: TGTGCCAGCAGTTTTACGGAGAGATACGAGCAGTACTTC.

V gene TRBV28 combines with J gene TRBJ2-3, with TRBD2 identical over 9 bases. V lost 2 bases to trimming and J lost 4 bases; unmatched junction nucleotides: 10. Germline lookup yields CDR1 MDHEN and CDR2 SYDVKM. The CDR3 has 17 residues. CDR3 in DNA: TGTGCCAGCAGTTTACCCTTAGCGGGAGTGTTAGCAGATACGCAGTATTTT. Protein sequence: CASSLPLAGVLADTQYF.

The CDR3 coding sequence is TGTGCCAGCAGCCGGGGTCCCGGGGAGCTGTTTTTT. Translating gives CASSRGPGELFF. The chain has TRBV7-8 and TRBJ2-2, with D possibly TRBD2 on 5 matching bases. V was cut by 5 bases and J by 6 bases, with 7 bases left in between. Germline loops: CDR1 SGHVS, CDR2 FQNEAQ. The CDR3 spans 12 residues.

This sequence joins TRBV5-1 and TRBJ2-3; weak D call: TRBD2 (5 bases). The V end lost 4 bases, the J end lost 0 bases, and 18 bases lay between the germline ends. Germline lookup yields CDR1 SGHRS and CDR2 YFSETQ. There are 17 residues in the CDR3. This CDR3 is CASSHLGVLSSTDTQYF. Written as DNA, the CDR3 is TGCGCCAGCAGCCACCTCGGGGTCCTCTCTAGCACAGATACGCAGTATTTT.

This clone was seen more than once but under ten times. This sequence joins TRBV30 and TRBJ1-5; tentative D call: TRBD1 (6 bases). Trimming removed 2 bases from V and 6 bases from J, with 14 bases in between. Germline CDR1 and CDR2: GTSNPN and SVGIG (reference sequence). The CDR3 length is 14 residues. CDR3 bases: TGTGCCTGGAGTCATGGGGGGGGCGGTCAGCCCCAGCATTTT. Translation: CAWSHGGGGQPQHF.

This sequence joins TRBV29-1 and TRBJ1-1, with 9 bases fitting TRBD1. The germline CDR1 and CDR2 sequences are SQVTM and ANQGSEA. The CDR3 loop spans 13 amino acids. Trimming removed 7 bases from V and 0 bases from J; junction bases left unmatched: 3. CDR3 protein: CSGGTGLNTEAFF. DNA of the CDR3: TGCAGCGGAGGGACAGGGTTGAACACTGAAGCTTTCTTT.

The V gene is TRBV19, the J gene TRBJ2-3, with 11 bases fitting TRBD2. The CDR3 is made up of 17 amino acids. Germline V gene sequence: CDR1 LNHDA, CDR2 SQIVND (reference sequence). After removal of 7 bases from V and 0 bases from J, the junction contained 9 bases not matched to a gene. CDR3 sequence: CASTPRGTSGSTDTQYF. Written as DNA, the CDR3 is TGTGCCAGTACCCCACGTGGGACTAGCGGTAGCACAGATACGCAGTATTTT.